Listed below are T cell receptor beta chains from one sample, sequenced in a study of T cell responses to AZD1222 COVID-19 vaccine. Here immunoSEQ multiplex PCR was the method, and the copy in TCRdb shows in-frame clones only, minus some. The repertoire holds over 110,000 clones, with under 95% as singletons. The specimen comprised peripheral blood, sampled on day 0 of AZD1222 vaccination. Every receptor here comes from an adult in good health. Both conserved end residues are part of each CDR3. Each record gives: CDR3 protein, CDR3 DNA, J gene, clone size, D gene, V gene. D genes are given only for firm matches. Size is omitted from some rows. Given values are once, few, many or a class for expanded clones.

CDR3aa: CASSYTGGDTGELFF
CDR3nt: TGTGCCAGCAGCTATACAGGGGGGGACACCGGGGAGCTGTTTTTT
j_gene: TRBJ2-2
abundance: -
d_gene: -
v_gene: TRBV7-6

CDR3aa: CASSAAGGPYNEQFF
CDR3nt: TGCGCCAGCAGCGCCGCGGGGGGACCGTACAATGAGCAATTCTTC
j_gene: TRBJ2-1
abundance: -
d_gene: TRBD2
v_gene: TRBV5-1

CDR3aa: CASSIVGTRETQYF
CDR3nt: TGCGCCAGCAGTATTGTCGGGACGCGAGAGACCCAGTACTTC
j_gene: TRBJ2-5
abundance: once
d_gene: -
v_gene: TRBV5-1

CDR3aa: CASSSRQGAGDGYTF
CDR3nt: TGTGCCAGCAGTTCTAGACAGGGGGCAGGAGATGGCTACACCTTC
j_gene: TRBJ1-2
abundance: once
d_gene: TRBD1
v_gene: TRBV5-4

CDR3aa: CASRRDGTRGYTF
CDR3nt: TGTGCCAGCAGGAGGGACGGGACGAGGGGCTACACCTTC
j_gene: TRBJ1-2
abundance: -
d_gene: -
v_gene: TRBV6-5

CDR3aa: CSVGGSGGPHGELFF
CDR3nt: TGCAGCGTCGGGGGGTCGGGAGGGCCCCACGGGGAGCTGTTTTTT
j_gene: TRBJ2-2
abundance: once
d_gene: TRBD2
v_gene: TRBV29-1

CDR3aa: CASSFGQGVNTIYF
CDR3nt: TGCGCCAGCAGCTTCGGTCAGGGAGTGAACACCATATATTTT
j_gene: TRBJ1-3
abundance: -
d_gene: -
v_gene: TRBV5-1

CDR3aa: CAIPGDHTF
CDR3nt: TGTGCCATCCCCGGGGACCACACCTTC
j_gene: TRBJ1-2
abundance: -
d_gene: -
v_gene: TRBV10-3

CDR3aa: CATGQGEKLFF
CDR3nt: TGTGCCACCGGACAGGGTGAAAAACTGTTTTTT
j_gene: TRBJ1-4
abundance: -
d_gene: TRBD1
v_gene: TRBV10-3

CDR3aa: CASSLEAGRSGYEQYF
CDR3nt: TGTGCCAGCAGCTTGGAAGCGGGAAGGTCTGGGTACGAGCAGTACTTC
j_gene: TRBJ2-7
abundance: -
d_gene: TRBD2
v_gene: TRBV5-4

CDR3aa: CAISESLGELGTPIF
CDR3nt: TGTGCCATCAGTGAGTCCCTGGGGGAACTCGGGACACCGATCTTC
j_gene: TRBJ2-7
abundance: -
d_gene: -
v_gene: TRBV10-3

CDR3aa: CASSYWGQARNEQFF
CDR3nt: TGTGCCAGCAGTTACTGGGGACAGGCTAGGAATGAGCAGTTCTTC
j_gene: TRBJ2-1
abundance: -
d_gene: TRBD1
v_gene: TRBV6-2/TRBV6-3

CDR3aa: CASSVDRSEAFF
CDR3nt: TGCGCCAGCAGCGTGGACAGATCTGAAGCTTTCTTT
j_gene: TRBJ1-1
abundance: -
d_gene: -
v_gene: TRBV5-1

CDR3aa: CSASPRGEVYYGYTF
CDR3nt: TGCAGTGCTAGTCCCCGGGGGGAAGTCTACTATGGCTACACCTTC
j_gene: TRBJ1-2
abundance: -
d_gene: -
v_gene: TRBV20-1

CDR3aa: CASSPERQGGSYTF
CDR3nt: TGTGCCAGCTCACCGGAACGACAGGGTGGAAGCTACACCTTC
j_gene: TRBJ1-2
abundance: -
d_gene: TRBD1
v_gene: TRBV18

CDR3aa: CASSLPGLASEQYF
CDR3nt: TGTGCCAGCAGCCTGCCGGGACTAGCTTCGGAGCAGTACTTC
j_gene: TRBJ2-7
abundance: -
d_gene: TRBD2
v_gene: TRBV7-8

CDR3aa: CASSYPGGSSYNEQFF
CDR3nt: TGTGCCAGCAGTTACCCGGGCGGGAGCTCCTACAATGAGCAGTTCTTC
j_gene: TRBJ2-1
abundance: -
d_gene: TRBD2
v_gene: TRBV6-5

CDR3aa: CASSILSGALYEQYF
CDR3nt: TGTGCCAGCAGTATACTTAGCGGGGCCCTCTACGAGCAGTACTTC
j_gene: TRBJ2-7
abundance: -
d_gene: TRBD2
v_gene: TRBV6-2/TRBV6-3

CDR3aa: CASGTAGVRTGELFF
CDR3nt: TGTGCCAGCGGCACGGCGGGAGTAAGGACCGGGGAGCTGTTTTTT
j_gene: TRBJ2-2
abundance: -
d_gene: TRBD2
v_gene: TRBV7-2

CDR3aa: CASSWGDYGYTF
CDR3nt: TGTGCCAGCAGTTGGGGGGATTATGGCTACACCTTC
j_gene: TRBJ1-2
abundance: once
d_gene: -
v_gene: TRBV6-5

CDR3aa: CASSPYSEGLMNTEAFF
CDR3nt: TGTGCCAGCTCACCTTATAGCGAGGGGCTAATGAACACTGAAGCTTTCTTT
j_gene: TRBJ1-1
abundance: -
d_gene: -
v_gene: TRBV18

CDR3aa: CASSQAGFEAFF
CDR3nt: TGCGCCAGCAGCCAAGCAGGTTTTGAAGCTTTCTTT
j_gene: TRBJ1-1
abundance: -
d_gene: -
v_gene: TRBV4-3

CDR3aa: CASSYWGTGAAYEQYF
CDR3nt: TGTGCCAGCAGCTACTGGGGGACAGGGGCAGCCTACGAGCAGTACTTC
j_gene: TRBJ2-7
abundance: -
d_gene: TRBD1
v_gene: TRBV5-6

CDR3aa: CASSLSTVVTANYGYTF
CDR3nt: TGTGCCAGTAGCCTATCCACCGTGGTGACAGCTAACTATGGCTACACCTTC
j_gene: TRBJ1-2
abundance: few
d_gene: -
v_gene: TRBV19

CDR3aa: CASSAKGLNGYTF
CDR3nt: TGTGCCAGCAGCGCAAAGGGGCTCAATGGCTACACCTTC
j_gene: TRBJ1-2
abundance: -
d_gene: -
v_gene: TRBV25-1

CDR3aa: CAWSVTGWSSGANVLTF
CDR3nt: TGTGCCTGGAGTGTGACAGGGTGGAGCTCTGGGGCCAACGTCCTGACTTTC
j_gene: TRBJ2-6
abundance: -
d_gene: TRBD1
v_gene: TRBV30

CDR3aa: CASSLRATNEKLFF
CDR3nt: TGTGCCAGCAGCTTACGGGCAACTAATGAAAAACTGTTTTTT
j_gene: TRBJ1-4
abundance: -
d_gene: -
v_gene: TRBV7-6

CDR3aa: CASRKQGINQPQHF
CDR3nt: TGTGCCAGCAGGAAACAGGGGATTAATCAGCCCCAGCATTTT
j_gene: TRBJ1-5
abundance: -
d_gene: TRBD1
v_gene: TRBV2

CDR3aa: CARFARASYEQYF
CDR3nt: TGTGCCCGCTTCGCTAGGGCCTCCTACGAGCAGTACTTC
j_gene: TRBJ2-7
abundance: -
d_gene: -
v_gene: TRBV7-3

CDR3aa: CASSSWEGRNEQFF
CDR3nt: TGTGCCAGCAGTTCTTGGGAGGGCCGGAATGAGCAGTTCTTC
j_gene: TRBJ2-1
abundance: -
d_gene: TRBD2
v_gene: TRBV27

CDR3aa: CASSPGRENTEAFF
CDR3nt: TGCGCCAGCAGCCCCGGACGGGAGAACACTGAAGCTTTCTTT
j_gene: TRBJ1-1
abundance: once
d_gene: -
v_gene: TRBV5-1

CDR3aa: CASRRAASTDTQYF
CDR3nt: TGTGCCAGCCGGCGGGCCGCCAGCACAGATACGCAGTATTTT
j_gene: TRBJ2-3
abundance: once
d_gene: -
v_gene: TRBV6-5

CDR3aa: CASSPGTGAYEQYF
CDR3nt: TGTGCCAGCTCACCCGGGACAGGGGCCTACGAGCAGTACTTC
j_gene: TRBJ2-7
abundance: -
d_gene: TRBD1
v_gene: TRBV18

CDR3aa: CALRRGWVTEAFF
CDR3nt: TGTGCCCTAAGGAGGGGTTGGGTCACTGAAGCTTTCTTT
j_gene: TRBJ1-1
abundance: -
d_gene: -
v_gene: TRBV7-9

CDR3aa: CATRTSDKGEQYF
CDR3nt: TGTGCCACTCGGACTAGCGACAAAGGCGAGCAGTACTTC
j_gene: TRBJ2-7
abundance: -
d_gene: TRBD2
v_gene: TRBV3-1/TRBV3-2

CDR3aa: CASSEFSLWSFVMGETDNYGYTF
CDR3nt: TGTGCCAGCAGTGAATTCTCGTTGTGGTCTTTCGTTATGGGAGAGACAGACAACTATGGCTACACCTTC
j_gene: TRBJ1-2
abundance: -
d_gene: -
v_gene: TRBV6-1

CDR3aa: CASTFDRPYGYTF
CDR3nt: TGTGCCAGCACCTTTGACAGGCCCTATGGCTACACCTTC
j_gene: TRBJ1-2
abundance: -
d_gene: -
v_gene: TRBV2

CDR3aa: CASSLSGGPDTQYF
CDR3nt: TGCGCCAGCAGCTTAAGTGGGGGACCAGATACGCAGTATTTT
j_gene: TRBJ2-3
abundance: -
d_gene: -
v_gene: TRBV5-1

CDR3aa: CATIQIQGTDTQYF
CDR3nt: TGTGCCACGATCCAAATACAGGGCACAGATACGCAGTATTTT
j_gene: TRBJ2-3
abundance: -
d_gene: -
v_gene: TRBV10-3

CDR3aa: CASSVEGRGAIHYGYTF
CDR3nt: TGTGCCAGCAGTGTCGAGGGTAGGGGAGCTATCCACTATGGCTACACCTTC
j_gene: TRBJ1-2
abundance: -
d_gene: -
v_gene: TRBV2

CDR3aa: CASSDGTGFGQETQYF
CDR3nt: TGTGCCAGCAGTGATGGGACAGGCTTTGGCCAAGAGACCCAGTACTTC
j_gene: TRBJ2-5
abundance: -
d_gene: TRBD1
v_gene: TRBV6-1

CDR3aa: CASSFGDPLIYEQYF
CDR3nt: TGTGCCAGCAGCTTCGGCGACCCATTAATCTACGAGCAGTACTTC
j_gene: TRBJ2-7
abundance: -
d_gene: -
v_gene: TRBV7-9

CDR3aa: CASSLAGTTYEQYF
CDR3nt: TGTGCCAGCAGCTTGGCAGGTACTACCTACGAGCAGTACTTC
j_gene: TRBJ2-7
abundance: -
d_gene: -
v_gene: TRBV7-9

CDR3aa: CATWGGRTYEQYF
CDR3nt: TGTGCCACCTGGGGGGGGAGAACCTACGAGCAGTACTTC
j_gene: TRBJ2-7
abundance: -
d_gene: TRBD2
v_gene: TRBV2

CDR3aa: CASSQVVSTDTQYF
CDR3nt: TGTGCCAGCAGCCAAGTTGTCAGCACAGATACGCAGTATTTT
j_gene: TRBJ2-3
abundance: -
d_gene: -
v_gene: TRBV3-1/TRBV3-2

CDR3aa: CASSPPGTSGRETQYF
CDR3nt: TGTGCCAGCAGCCCCCCCGGGACTAGCGGGCGAGAGACCCAGTACTTC
j_gene: TRBJ2-5
abundance: once
d_gene: TRBD2
v_gene: TRBV14

CDR3aa: CASSQDLGRVEGYTF
CDR3nt: TGCGCCAGCAGCCAAGATCTGGGACGGGTAGAAGGCTACACCTTC
j_gene: TRBJ1-2
abundance: -
d_gene: -
v_gene: TRBV4-1

CDR3aa: CASSQGSLLFSGNTIYF
CDR3nt: TGTGCCAGCAGCCAAGGTTCATTACTCTTCTCTGGAAACACCATATATTTT
j_gene: TRBJ1-3
abundance: -
d_gene: -
v_gene: TRBV14

CDR3aa: CASSPGAGGPNQPQHF
CDR3nt: TGCGCCAGCAGCCCAGGGGCGGGGGGCCCCAATCAGCCCCAGCATTTT
j_gene: TRBJ1-5
abundance: -
d_gene: -
v_gene: TRBV5-1

CDR3aa: CASSTHPTGNYGYTF
CDR3nt: TGTGCCAGTAGTACCCACCCCACGGGGAACTATGGCTACACCTTC
j_gene: TRBJ1-2
abundance: -
d_gene: -
v_gene: TRBV19